This T cell receptor (beta chain) stems from a study of T cell responses to AZD1222 COVID-19 vaccine. The length of the CDR3 is 13 residues. The J segment lost 3 bases and the V segment lost 4 bases, leaving 4 bases of the junction unmatched. Germline V gene lookup returns CDR1 SGHNT and CDR2 YYREEE (reference sequence). With regard to this clone: As yet, its antigen is unknown.

Clones were sequenced by immunoSEQ multiplex PCR, and TCRdb holds only the in-frame ones, with some missing. The data contain about 73,000 clones, around 89% of them singletons. General observations from the study: Unmutated variant regions reportedly attract nearly half of all spike-specific TCRs.

This sample comprised peripheral blood, obtained on day 0 of AZD1222 vaccination. The clonotype was recovered from an adult in good health. The rearrangement links TRBV5-4 to TRBJ2-7; 7 nucleotides agree with TRBD1. CDR3 protein: CASSPTGDYEQYF. The CDR3 region has the DNA TGTGCCAGCAGCCCAACAGGGGACTACGAGCAGTACTTC.